This TCR beta chain emerged from a study of vaccination effects on CD4 cells after COVID-19. Method: immunoSEQ multiplex PCR; TCRdb's copy keeps in-frame clones and lacks some. The table shows approximately 70,000 clones, with around 69% occurring only once. The junction had 5 bases not matched to a gene; V was cut back by 6 bases and J by 5 bases. The CDR3 is 13 residues long. CDR1 is MNHEY and CDR2 is SVGAGI in the germline V gene. Subsequent to a culture period of under twelve days, CD4+ T cells were isolated. Vaccination of participants consisted of two doses of either the BNT162b2 or mRNA-1273 vaccine. Nucleocapsid antibodies stayed negative before and after vaccination, showing no earlier SARS-CoV-2 infection. A half-medium replacement with IL-2 medium was carried out on days 3 and 7. To note about this clone: Its antigen is as yet unknown.

The V and J genes are TRBV6-5 and TRBJ2-5; 8 bases align to TRBD1. The material was CD4+ T cells from PBMCs cultured without peptide, obtained after COVID-19 vaccination. The TCR originated in a human donor who received a COVID-19 vaccine. CDR3 coding DNA: TGTGCCAGCAGGTTGGGACAGGCGGAGACCCAGTACTTC. Translated: CASRLGQAETQYF.